The present T cell receptor beta chain was sequenced within a study of cytomegalovirus exposure and HLA in healthy donors. The study's findings and limits: Most TCR sequences were uncommon, yet certain public TCRs appeared in many donors.

The ends were cut back, 5 bases at V and 5 bases at J, with 16 bases in the middle. The CDR3 is made up of 15 amino acids. Germline CDR1 and CDR2: SEHNR and FQNEAQ (reference sequence). A remark on this clone: Its antigen is unidentified.

Some clones are missing from TCRdb's copy, which holds only in-frame ones; the method was immunoSEQ multiplex PCR. The sample contains about 160,000 clones, around 92% of which appear only once. The origin of this receptor is a young woman in good health and CMV-seropositive. The chain couples TRBV7-9 to TRBJ2-1, with TRBD2 as a possible D gene (5 bases). Specimen: PBMCs. In nucleotides, the CDR3 is TGTGCCAGCAGCCCCCCACTGTGGGAGAACAATGAGCAGTTCTTC. Amino acid sequence: CASSPPLWENNEQFF.